The clone carrying this T cell receptor beta chain showed up just a few times. What it recognizes is unknown. TCRdb passed the reads through MiXCR, listing each CDR3 protein once. There are hundreds of thousands of distinct CDR3 sequences in the sample; less than 35% occur only once, and over 11% lies in the top ten. This record comes from a study of T cell repertoires in cytomegalovirus infection. About the study: Recently described HLA-C-restricted plus well-studied HLA-B-restricted CMV epitopes were used. Matching HLA type and CMV infection were both indicated by public TCR beta signatures. Notes on the study in general: CMV-specific HLA-C-restricted TCR beta clonotypes dominated the ex vivo response.

CDR3 size: 15 residues. CDR1 is SGHVS and CDR2 is FNYEAQ in the germline V gene. The germline V and J ends were trimmed by 5 bases and 6 bases, with 19 bases remaining between them. The sequence came from a human donor in good health (CMV status not recorded). Some clones in this sample may be carry-over from other donors' samples. Sequences were derived from cultured CD8+ T cells from PBMCs, sampled from culture after CMV antigen stimulation. The chain combines TRBV7-6 with TRBJ1-2; tentative D call: TRBD1 (6 bases). Written as DNA, the CDR3 is TGTGCCAGCAGCCCCGGACAGTTGTGGGAGGATGGCTACACCTTC. Translated, it gives CASSPGQLWEDGYTF.